One sample yielded the 22 T cell receptor beta chains listed below, sequenced in a study of shared clonotypes between healthy human individuals. Sequencing used immunoSEQ multiplex PCR; TCRdb keeps in-frame clones, though not all of them. The table lists hundreds of thousands of clones, approximately 74% of them singletons. The sample comprised memory CD4+ T cells sorted from blood. Subset reported: CD45RA-negative fraction. The origin of the receptors is a woman aged 30 to 39 in good health.

The chain is built from TRBV7-2 and TRBJ1-2, with a possible D match to TRBD1 (5 bases). Germline V gene sequence: CDR1 SGHTA, CDR2 FQGNSA. The CDR3 loop spans 13 amino acids. Trimming left V 5 bases short and J 4 bases short, with 11 bases between. The CDR3 protein is CASSPGGVYGYTF. The CDR3 DNA is TGTGCCAGCAGCCCCGGGGGAGTCTATGGCTACACCTTC.

This chain uses TRBV11-2 with TRBJ2-2; D unclear. Germline V gene lookup returns CDR1 SGHAT and CDR2 FQNNGV. The CDR3 totals 14 residues. With 0 bases removed from V and 1 base from J, the gap between germline ends came to 3 bases. The CDR3 DNA is TGTGCCAGCAGCTTAGAAGTGAACACCGGGGAGCTGTTTTTT. It translates to CASSLEVNTGELFF.

This clone was counted a single time. The V gene is TRBV11-3, the J gene TRBJ1-1; no clear D gene. The CDR3 loop spans 13 amino acids. V was trimmed by 5 bases and J by 0 bases, leaving 7 bases between them. Germline CDR1 and CDR2: SGHNT and YENEEA. CDR3 in amino acids: CASSLQLNTEAFF. Written as DNA, the CDR3 is TGTGCCAGCAGCCTCCAGTTGAACACTGAAGCTTTCTTT.

The V gene is TRBV4-2, the J gene TRBJ2-5; D is perhaps TRBD2 (6 bases). Germline V gene sequence: CDR1 LGHNA, CDR2 YNFKEQ. CDR3 length: 14 amino acids. Trimming cost V 2 bases and J 1 base, with 8 bases left between them. Here the CDR3 DNA reads TGTGCCAGCAGCCAACCGGGAGTCCAAGAGACCCAGTACTTC. Translation gives CASSQPGVQETQYF.

This sequence joins TRBV5-1 and TRBJ2-3; TRBD2 matches at 14 bases. CDR3 length equals 17 residues. Looked up from germline, CDR1 is SGHRS and CDR2 is YFSETQ. V dropped 4 bases and J dropped 3; count of bases not matched to a gene: 7. The chain's CDR3 is CASSRGTSGSLTDTQYF. CDR3 coding DNA: TGCGCCAGCAGCCGTGGGACTAGCGGGAGTCTGACAGATACGCAGTATTTT.

This clone was recorded at least ten times. The chain recombines TRBV6-1 with TRBJ2-1; TRBD2 matches at 8 bases. Germline V gene data show CDR1 as MNHNS and CDR2 as SASEGT. V dropped 6 bases and J dropped 8; count of bases not matched to a gene: 9. This CDR3 is built from 14 residues. CDR3 sequence: CASRSGGLDDEQFF. The CDR3 region has the DNA TGTGCCAGCAGAAGCGGGGGACTTGACGATGAGCAGTTCTTC.

This chain joins TRBV5-1 and TRBJ2-3, with 9 bases that match TRBD1. Germline V gene data show CDR1 as SGHRS and CDR2 as YFSETQ. Germline trimming cut 4 bases from V and 4 bases from J; bases unmatched to any gene: 10. CDR3 size: 16 residues. CDR3 amino acids: CASSVRGQGKSDTQYF. The CDR3 region has the DNA TGCGCCAGCAGCGTGAGAGGACAGGGGAAATCAGATACGCAGTATTTT. The complete variable domain, with remaining parts taken from reference TRBV5-1 and TRBJ2-3, reads KAGVTQTPRYLIKTRGQQVTLSCSPISGHRSVSWYQQTPGQGLQFLFEYFSETQRNKGNFPGRFSGRQFSNSRSEMNVSTLELGDSALYLCASSVRGQGKSDTQYFGPGTRLTVL.

The chain has TRBV15 and TRBJ1-2, with a weak D call TRBD1 (5 bases). CDR1 is LNHNV and CDR2 is YYDKDF in the germline V gene (reference sequence). This CDR3 spans 14 amino acids. V was cut by 0 bases and J by 4 bases, with 9 bases left in between. The CDR3 nucleotides are TGTGCCACCAGCAGAGATTTAGGGGCCTATGGCTACACCTTC. This encodes CATSRDLGAYGYTF.

This clone turned up a few times. The rearrangement uses TRBV28 and TRBJ1-3, with 7 bases aligning to TRBD1. This CDR3 has 14 amino acids. Germline-derived CDR1 and CDR2 are MDHEN and SYDVKM. The ends lost 6 bases at V and 2 bases at J; junction bases unmatched: 4. CDR3 amino acids: CASRATGTGNTIYF. CDR3 sequence (DNA): TGTGCCAGCAGGGCGACAGGGACTGGAAACACCATATATTTT.

This sequence joins TRBV7-9 and TRBJ2-3, with 7 bases lining up with TRBD2. CDR1 and CDR2 from the germline V gene are SEHNR and FQNEAQ (reference sequence). J gave up 0 bases and V 5 bases, and 2 bases lay outside the gene matches. The CDR3 runs to 14 residues. The CDR3 here is CASSSSGSTDTQYF. CDR3 bases: TGTGCCAGCAGCAGTAGCGGGAGCACAGATACGCAGTATTTT.

V and J are TRBV7-9 and TRBJ2-6, with a possible D match to TRBD1 (6 bases). V shed 5 bases and J shed 6 bases, with 14 bases lying between them. CDR1 is SEHNR and CDR2 is FQNEAQ in the germline V gene (reference sequence). This CDR3 is built from 15 residues. For the CDR3, the DNA is TGTGCCAGCAGCCAAGGACAGTATCAGGCCAACGTCCTGACTTTC. Its translation is CASSQGQYQANVLTF.

The sample holds a few counts of this clone. The CDR3 nucleotides are TGTGCCAGCAGCTCTCAGACGGGGGCCCTAGTCGGCTACACCTTC. Translating gives CASSSQTGALVGYTF. This chain connects TRBV5-8 to TRBJ1-2, with D tentatively TRBD1 (6 bases). CDR1 is SGHTS, CDR2 YDEGEE, per germline. The CDR3 spans 15 residues. The germline V and J ends were trimmed by 3 bases and 8 bases, with 20 bases remaining between them.

V usage is TRBV20-1 and J usage is TRBJ2-1; the D gene is possibly TRBD1 (5 bases). V lost 4 bases and J lost 5, with 6 bases in between. CDR3 length: 11 residues. CDR1 is DFQATT and CDR2 is SNEGSKA in the germline V gene (reference sequence). CDR3 sequence reads: CSAKGNNEQFF. The CDR3 bases are TGCAGTGCTAAGGGGAACAATGAGCAGTTCTTC.

The sample holds many counts of this clone. This rearrangement joins TRBV5-6 to TRBJ2-5, with D perhaps TRBD2 (5 bases). In germline, CDR1 is SGHDT, CDR2 YYEEEE. This CDR3 has 14 amino acids. The V end lost 0 bases, the J end lost 4 bases, and 10 bases lay between the germline ends. In DNA form, the CDR3 reads TGTGCCAGCAGCTTGGGACCCGGAGGAGAGACCCAGTACTTC. This sequence encodes CASSLGPGGETQYF.

This clone occurred many times. The CDR3 loop is CASSLRTGLNQPQHF. In nucleotides, the CDR3 is TGTGCCAGTAGTCTGCGGACAGGGCTCAATCAGCCCCAGCATTTT. V gene TRBV19 combines with J gene TRBJ1-5, with 8 bases fitting TRBD1. Germline loops: CDR1 LNHDA, CDR2 SQIVND (reference sequence). The trim removed 5 bases at V and 3 bases at J, leaving 6 bases unmatched. The CDR3 has 15 amino acids.

This chain joins TRBV6-1 and TRBJ2-2, with D hard to call. Germline V lookup: CDR1 MNHNS, CDR2 SASEGT. CDR3 length: 14 residues. V dropped 4 bases and J dropped 2 bases, with 8 bases sitting between them. The CDR3 region has the DNA TGTGCCAGCAGTGGGTCCCTTAACACCGGGGAGCTGTTTTTT. It is translated as CASSGSLNTGELFF.

This clone was counted ten times or more. The chain couples TRBV13 to TRBJ2-1; 11 bases are a match to TRBD2. The CDR3 contains 15 residues. With V trimmed by 2 bases and J by 9 bases, 6 bases remained unmatched. CDR1 PRHDT and CDR2 FYEKMQ come from the germline V gene (reference sequence). The CDR3 DNA follows: TGTGCCAGCAGCTTACCGTCTAGCGGGGGGCGTGAGCAGTTCTTC. Amino acids: CASSLPSSGGREQFF. The whole variable domain, remainder taken from reference TRBV13 and TRBJ2-1, is AAGVIQSPRHLIKEKRETATLKCYPIPRHDTVYWYQQGPGQDPQFLISFYEKMQSDKGSIPDRFSAQQFSDYHSELNMSSLELGDSALYFCASSLPSSGGREQFFGPGTRLTVL.

CDR3 loop: CASSLVSSGGKRTQYF. In DNA form, the CDR3 reads TGCGCCAGCAGCTTGGTTTCTAGCGGCGGCAAGAGGACCCAGTACTTC. The genes are TRBV5-1 and TRBJ2-5, with 7 bases that match TRBD2. Germline assignment: CDR1 SGHRS and CDR2 YFSETQ. J lost 7 bases, V lost 0 bases, and 12 bases had no gene match. There are 16 residues in the CDR3.

Of note for this clone: The same CDR3 arises from other DNA sequences in this sample as well. This chain connects TRBV5-1 to TRBJ1-2; tentative D call: TRBD1 (5 bases). Trimming left V 0 bases short and J 2 bases short, with 5 bases between. The length of the CDR3 is 13 residues. Germline assignment: CDR1 SGHRS and CDR2 YFSETQ. CDR3 loop: CASSLGTNYGYTF. DNA of the CDR3: TGCGCCAGCAGCTTGGGGACAAACTATGGCTACACCTTC. The full variable domain, completed using reference TRBV5-1 and TRBJ1-2, is KAGVTQTPRYLIKTRGQQVTLSCSPISGHRSVSWYQQTPGQGLQFLFEYFSETQRNKGNFPGRFSGRQFSNSRSEMNVSTLELGDSALYLCASSLGTNYGYTFGSGTRLTVV.

This chain uses TRBV28 with TRBJ2-7; D is undetermined. The CDR3 has 12 residues. The germline V and J ends were trimmed by 10 bases and 2 bases, with 12 bases remaining between them. From germline, CDR1 is MDHEN and CDR2 SYDVKM. CDR3 sequence reads: CATMTVTYEQYF. In nucleotides, the CDR3 is TGTGCCACCATGACCGTAACCTACGAGCAGTACTTC.

The J gene is TRBJ2-7, the V gene TRBV11-2; D is perhaps TRBD1 (5 bases). This CDR3 spans 14 amino acids. V lost 2 bases and J lost 2, with 10 bases in between. The germline CDR1 and CDR2 sequences are SGHAT and FQNNGV. The CDR3, as DNA: TGTGCCAGCAGCTTATTGAGACAGACCTACGAGCAGTACTTC. This gives the protein CASSLLRQTYEQYF.

CDR3 amino acids: CASRGGSLGNEQFF. In DNA, the CDR3 is TGCGCCAGCAGGGGCGGGAGTCTCGGCAATGAGCAGTTCTTC. This chain uses TRBV5-1 with TRBJ2-1; TRBD2 matches 7 bases. In germline, CDR1 is SGHRS, CDR2 YFSETQ. J lost 6 bases, V lost 5 bases, and 8 bases had no gene match. The CDR3 has 14 amino acids. Full variable domain (outside the CDR3, taken from reference TRBV5-1 and TRBJ2-1): KAGVTQTPRYLIKTRGQQVTLSCSPISGHRSVSWYQQTPGQGLQFLFEYFSETQRNKGNFPGRFSGRQFSNSRSEMNVSTLELGDSALYLCASRGGSLGNEQFFGPGTRLTVL.